This entry describes one T cell receptor beta chain. The data were taken from a study of cytotoxic CD8 clonotypes in ibrutinib-treated CLL. Study-level background: Following treatment for a median 12 months, range 6 to 36, response samples were then taken. On average, more than 90,000 productive rearrangements and a few hundred thousand productive templates per sample.

TCR beta library input comprised roughly 2 micrograms of genomic DNA from cryopreserved PBMCs. Trimming pared 6 bases from V and 6 bases from J, leaving 7 bases between. The CDR3 totals 11 residues. Germline lookup yields CDR1 MNHEY and CDR2 SVGAGI. Sequencing sought depths of 1 in 200,000 to 1 in 1 million T cells. Repertoires were generated with immunoSEQ multiplex PCR, while TCRdb's copy carries only in-frame clones and drops some. The sample includes some 140,000 clones, more than 85% of them seen just once. The rearrangement links TRBV6-5 to TRBJ2-3; no clear D gene. The TCR comes from a human donor with chronic lymphocytic leukemia. The material sequenced was PBMCs, taken after 12 months of ibrutinib treatment. The CDR3: CASSFLDTQYF. The CDR3 region has the DNA TGTGCCAGCAGCTTCCTGGATACGCAGTATTTT.